This is a list of T cell receptor beta chains from one sample in a study of identifying expanded T cells in peripheral blood. Data came from immunoSEQ multiplex PCR; TCRdb stores just in-frame clones and leaves some out. The profile shows about 100,000 clones, 88% of them singletons. Sequencing input: blood. The receptors derive from a person between 18 and 70 years old in good health. Each CDR3 is given with its conserved first and last residue. The D gene is left open where the match is weak. Some rows have no size entry. The others give once, few or many, or a class for an expanded clone.

>TRBJ1-1|TRBD1|once|TRBV19
TGTGCCAGTAGGGTACAGGGGATCACTGAAGCTTTCTTT
CASRVQGITEAFF
>TRBJ1-5|TRBD1|few|TRBV2
TGTGCCAGCTGTGGGGACAGTATGGGCAATCAGCCCCAGCATTTT
CASCGDSMGNQPQHF
>TRBJ2-3|.|.|TRBV30
TGTGCCTTACTAAAAGGGGAAGATACGCAGTATTTT
CALLKGEDTQYF
>TRBJ2-3|TRBD2|.|TRBV5-1
TGCGCCAGCAGCTTGGCGGGGACTAGCGACAGCACAGATACGCAGTATTTT
CASSLAGTSDSTDTQYF
>TRBJ1-1|.|once|TRBV10-2
TGCGCCAGCAGACAGGGAAACACTGAAGCTTTCTTT
CASRQGNTEAFF
>TRBJ1-5|.|.|TRBV7-9
TGTGCCAGCAGCTTATCGGATAGCAATCAGCCCCAGCATTTT
CASSLSDSNQPQHF
>TRBJ2-5|.|.|TRBV18
TGTGCCAGCTCACCAAGGGCGGGAGAGACCCAGTACTTC
CASSPRAGETQYF
>TRBJ2-5|.|.|TRBV5-1
TGCGCCAGCAGCTTGGGAAGGACAGGGCGGGGGGAGACCCAGTACTTC
CASSLGRTGRGETQYF
>TRBJ1-2|TRBD1|.|TRBV13
TGTGCCAGTACTACAGGGGGCAGTGTCTATGGCTACACCTTC
CASTTGGSVYGYTF
>TRBJ2-5|.|.|TRBV4-1
TGCGCCAGCAGCCCCGATCGGGGAATTGGGGAGACCCAGTACTTC
CASSPDRGIGETQYF
>TRBJ1-5|.|.|TRBV2
TGTGCCAGCAGTGAAGCGCTTTATCAGCCCCAGCATTTT
CASSEALYQPQHF
>TRBJ1-2|TRBD1|.|TRBV29-1
TGCAGCGTGAAGACAGGGGTAGGATATGGCTACACCTTC
CSVKTGVGYGYTF
>TRBJ1-1|.|.|TRBV4-1
TGCGCCAGCAGCCAAGGCCCAGGGCTGAACACTGAAGCTTTCTTT
CASSQGPGLNTEAFF